These T cell receptor beta chains were read from a single sample in a study of cytomegalovirus exposure and HLA in healthy donors. The protocol was immunoSEQ multiplex PCR, while the TCRdb copy is restricted to in-frame clones and leaves out a portion. The table lists 95,000 to 150,000 clones, roughly 80% of them singletons. The sample consisted of PBMCs. Every receptor here comes from a young man in good health and CMV-seronegative. Each CDR3 is given with its conserved first and last residue. Each record gives: clone size, J gene, V gene, D gene, CDR3 DNA, CDR3 protein. The D gene is left open where the match is weak. Size tells how often a clone was seen (once, few, many) or the class of an expanded clone, and some rows leave it out.

- TRBJ1-5 TRBV15 TRBD1 TGTGCCACCAGCAGAGGGGGGACAGCAACTAATCAGCCCCAGCATTTT CATSRGGTATNQPQHF
- TRBJ1-2 TRBV6-1 - TGTGCCAGCAGTCTAGGGGGAATCCCCTATGGCTACACCTTC CASSLGGIPYGYTF
- TRBJ2-2 TRBV27 - TGTGCCAGCAGTTTGATGGGGGCGCACACCGGGGAGCTGTTTTTT CASSLMGAHTGELFF
- TRBJ2-3 TRBV7-2 TRBD2 TGTGCCAGCAGCTCGCATCCCGGAGCGGGGGGTACAGATACGCAGTATTTT CASSSHPGAGGTDTQYF
once TRBJ2-4 TRBV18 - TGTGCCAGCTCACCACGCCCGGCAGATCTAGCCAAAAACAGTCAGTACTTC CASSPRPADLAKNSQYF
- TRBJ1-4 TRBV5-4 - TGTGCCAGCACCAACGGGACAAGGAGGTCGACTAATGAAAAACTGTTTTTT CASTNGTRRSTNEKLFF
- TRBJ1-2 TRBV27 - TGTGCCAGCCTCAAAGAGGGCGGGAAGTTC CASLKEGGKF
- TRBJ2-7 TRBV19 TRBD1 TGTGCCAGCAGGACAGGGTACTCCTACGAGCAGTACTTC CASRTGYSYEQYF
- TRBJ2-5 TRBV28 - TGTGCCAGCAGTCGAACAGGGTTCCAAGAGACCCAGTACTTC CASSRTGFQETQYF
- TRBJ2-7 TRBV7-2 TRBD2 TGTGCCAGCAGCTTATTACCTAGCGGGGGGGCCCATGAGCAGTACTTC CASSLLPSGGAHEQYF
- TRBJ1-6 TRBV15 - TGTGCCACCAGCAGAGGGGGGGAAAATTCACCCCTCCACTTT CATSRGGENSPLHF
few TRBJ2-5 TRBV11-2 - TGTGCCAGCAGCTTAGAAGGCGGCCAAGAGACCCAGTACTTC CASSLEGGQETQYF
- TRBJ2-1 TRBV11-3 TRBD2 TGTGCCAGCAGCCTTCGTTGGGGGGGGGAGCAGTTCTTC CASSLRWGGEQFF
- TRBJ1-4 TRBV5-6 TRBD1 TGTGCCAGCAGCCGAGGACAGGGGGCGACTAATGAAAAACTGTTTTTT CASSRGQGATNEKLFF
- TRBJ1-2 TRBV6-1 - TGTGCCAGCAGGCCGGACAGTAACTATGGCTACACCTTC CASRPDSNYGYTF
- TRBJ2-5 TRBV6-1 - TGTGCCAGCAGTCCGGGACAAGAGACCCAGTACTTC CASSPGQETQYF
- TRBJ2-7 TRBV6-1 - TGTGCCAGCAGTGAAGCGATACTCAAGCCTTCCTACGAGCAGTACTTC CASSEAILKPSYEQYF
once TRBJ1-2 TRBV6-1 - TGTGCCAGCAGTAGACTCCACGGGAGTGACTATGGCTACACCTTC CASSRLHGSDYGYTF
- TRBJ2-3 TRBV10-3 - TGTGCCATCAGTGACAACACAGATACGCAGTATTTT CAISDNTDTQYF
few TRBJ1-2 TRBV4-1 - TGCGCCAGCAGCCGTTCCCAGGGTAAGTATGGCTACACCTTC CASSRSQGKYGYTF
- TRBJ2-7 TRBV9 TRBD2 TGTGCCAGCAGCTCTACTAGCGGGGGTATCGACGAGCAGTACTTC CASSSTSGGIDEQYF
- TRBJ2-4 TRBV2 TRBD2 TGTGCCAGCAGTGAGAGATCGACCCAGACCTTTTGGACTAGCGGGGGTGCCAAAAACATTCAGTACTTC CASSERSTQTFWTSGGAKNIQYF
- TRBJ2-2 TRBV19 - TGTGCCAGTAGTATCCTGACCGGGGAGCTGTTTTTT CASSILTGELFF
- TRBJ1-1 TRBV5-6 TRBD1 TGTGCCAGCAGCCTGGGACAGGGAGGAACTGAAGCTTTCTTT CASSLGQGGTEAFF
- TRBJ2-3 TRBV15 TRBD1 TGTGCCACCAGCAGAAGGGGGACAGGGGGCGCAGATACGCAGTATTTT CATSRRGTGGADTQYF
once TRBJ1-3 TRBV30 - TGTGCCTGGAGCTTCCAGGTCTCCGGAAACACCATATATTTT CAWSFQVSGNTIYF
- TRBJ1-2 TRBV5-1 TRBD1 TGCGCCAGCAGCCCTCAGGGGGCGCAGAGTGGCTACACCTTC CASSPQGAQSGYTF
few TRBJ2-1 TRBV30 - TGTGCCTGGAGTGTATGGGCTTTAAGCTCCTACAATGAGCAGTTCTTC CAWSVWALSSYNEQFF
once TRBJ2-2 TRBV6-5 - TGTGCCAGCAGTTACTACACGGGGACCGGGGAGCTGTTTTTT CASSYYTGTGELFF
- TRBJ1-6 TRBV7-9 - TGTGCCAGCAGCCCCCTTGGGGGAGGCGGGTCACCCCTCCACTTT CASSPLGGGGSPLHF
few TRBJ2-7 TRBV2 TRBD2 TGTGCCAGCAGAAAGGAGGGCGGGGGACCCTACGAGCAGTACTTC CASRKEGGGPYEQYF
- TRBJ2-3 TRBV6-5 TRBD1 TGTGCCAGCAGTTACTCGGGGACAGACACAGATACGCAGTATTTT CASSYSGTDTDTQYF
- TRBJ2-1 TRBV15 TRBD1 TGTGCCACCAGCAGAGGCGGACAGGGTTACAATGAGCAGTTCTTC CATSRGGQGYNEQFF
few TRBJ2-3 TRBV27 - TGTGCCAGCAGTTTTGGTGGGGGGAGCTACACAGATACGCAGTATTTT CASSFGGGSYTDTQYF
- TRBJ1-2 TRBV6-5 - TGTGCCAGCAGTCCAGGGAGGGGATATGGCTACACCTTC CASSPGRGYGYTF
- TRBJ1-1 TRBV19 TRBD1 TGTGCCAGTAGTATAGAAGGGCAGGGGGCATGGAACACTGAAGCTTTCTTT CASSIEGQGAWNTEAFF
few TRBJ2-1 TRBV19 - TGTGCCAGTAGCCCTGACAGGAGCTCCTACAATGAGCAGTTCTTC CASSPDRSSYNEQFF
- TRBJ1-1 TRBV30 - TGTGCCTGGAAGGGCAGGGCCATCGGGGGCACTGAAGCTTTCTTT CAWKGRAIGGTEAFF
- TRBJ1-6 TRBV6-5 - TGTGCCAGCAGGCGACAGAGCTCCTATAATTCACCCCTCCACTTT CASRRQSSYNSPLHF
few TRBJ2-7 TRBV5-1 - TGCGCCAGCAGTGACCTAACGGGGGAGCAGTACTTC CASSDLTGEQYF
- TRBJ2-7 TRBV7-2 TRBD1 TGTGCCAGCAGGCTAACAGGGGGAGAGGCCTACGAGCAGTACTTC CASRLTGGEAYEQYF
- TRBJ1-1 TRBV6-1 - TGTGCCAGCAGTGTGAGCAAAAGGACAGTTAGTTTCCTTTACACTGAAGCTTTCTTT CASSVSKRTVSFLYTEAFF
- TRBJ1-2 TRBV30 - TGTGCCTGGAGGAGTCGAAGAGGCTACACCTTC CAWRSRRGYTF